Listed below are T cell receptor beta chains from one sample, sequenced in a study of lymphopenia after photon versus proton radiotherapy. Assay used: immunoSEQ multiplex PCR; TCRdb lists only in-frame clones, some missing. The table includes 40,000 to 45,000 clones, about four fifths detected once. Specimen: peripheral blood, collected from a patient treated with proton-based radiotherapy. The receptor source for this set is a woman aged 70 to 79 with pancreatic cancer. Each CDR3 is given with its conserved first and last residue.

V gene: TRBV7-2
CDR3 protein: CASSTQTSGTSYEQYF

V gene: TRBV7-2
CDR3 protein: CASSLVLLANSYNEQFF

V gene: TRBV10-3
CDR3 protein: CASRDRVPNQPQHF

V gene: TRBV5-1
CDR3 protein: CASSLSGGRDTQYF

V gene: TRBV9
CDR3 protein: CASSVRRDRPTGYTF

V gene: TRBV4-2
CDR3 protein: CASSLGAPEQYF

V gene: TRBV7-2
CDR3 protein: CASSKNTGELFF

V gene: TRBV4-1
CDR3 protein: CASSQVGTNGYTF

V gene: TRBV4-2
CDR3 protein: CASSQVGTSTDTQYF

V gene: TRBV28
CDR3 protein: CASSLWQIGDNYEQYF

V gene: TRBV5-6
CDR3 protein: CASSPDTPNLNTEAFF